A single sample is the source of the 25 T cell receptor beta chains below, sequenced in a study of kidney transplant recipient with SARS-CoV-2 infection. TCRdb reanalysed the reads using MiXCR and keeps one entry per CDR3 protein. Altogether 200,000 to 300,000 distinct CDR3 sequences are present, about 28% being singletons, with the ten largest covering roughly 7%. The source was a blood sample, collected at baseline and on day 111 from a kidney transplant recipient. The receptors were gathered from a male patient between 25 and 40 years old who had COVID-19 and was a kidney transplant recipient. These T cells may partly come from the graft donor.

This clonotype was counted at least ten times. V is TRBV20-1 and J is TRBJ2-1; perhaps TRBD1 as D (5 bases). The ends were cut back, 1 base at V and 7 bases at J, with 17 bases in the middle. The CDR3 loop spans 15 amino acids. Germline CDR1 is DFQATT and CDR2 is SNEGSKA (reference sequence). The CDR3 bases are TGCAGTGCTAGAGTTGGGGCCTCGTTCGGTAATGAGCAGTTCTTC. Residues: CSARVGASFGNEQFF.

This clonotype was seen many times. The chain joins TRBV21-1 to TRBJ2-7; the table's D call TRBD2 went unverified against the DNA. TRBV21-1 is described as a pseudogene. The CDR3 contains 15 residues. The CDR3 DNA is TGTGCCAGCAGCAAAGGAGGGTGGGGAGGGTACGAGCAGTACTTC. Encoded protein: CASSKGGWGGYEQYF.

About this clonotype itself: A single base separates this from a much larger clone, so it may be a read error. This chain joins TRBV10-2 and TRBJ2-7; 8 positions match TRBD1. V shed 8 bases and J 5 bases; nucleotides not matched to a gene: 8. The V gene's germline CDR1 is WSHSY and CDR2 SAAADI. The CDR3 length is 13 residues. CDR3 loop: CASGMGQVNEQYF. CDR3 nucleotide sequence: TGCGCCAGCGGAATGGGACAGGTAAACGAGCAGTACTTC.

This clonotype was counted ten times or more. The CDR3 here is CASSLRGNTIYF. The CDR3 bases are TGTGCCAGCAGTTTAAGGGGAAACACCATATATTTT. The rearrangement joins TRBV12-3 or TRBV12-4 to TRBJ1-3, with D unclear. CDR3 length equals 12 residues. Trimming stripped 2 bases from V and 4 bases from J, with 3 bases between.

The rearrangement links TRBV25-1 to TRBJ2-5; 8 bases agree with TRBD2. V shed 1 base and J 10 bases; nucleotides not matched to a gene: 2. This CDR3 spans 12 amino acids. Germline loops: CDR1 MGHDK, CDR2 SYGVNS. CDR3 DNA: TGTGCCAGCAGTGAATTAGCGGGGCACCAGTACTTC. The encoded protein is CASSELAGHQYF. The whole variable domain, filled in from reference TRBV25-1 and TRBJ2-5, reads EADIYQTPRYLVIGTGKKITLECSQTMGHDKMYWYQQDPGMELHLIHYSYGVNSTEKGDLSSESTVSRIRTEHFPLTLESARPSHTSQYLCASSELAGHQYFGPGTRLLVL.

This clonotype was counted at least ten times. The CDR3 bases are TGTGCCAGCAGCCCGCCGGGACCTTCGATGGGTACGCAGTATTTT. Translating it yields CASSPPGPSMGTQYF. The gene calls are TRBV9 and TRBJ2-3; D could derive from TRBD1 or TRBD2 (5 bases each). The germline V gene has CDR1 SGDLS and CDR2 YYNGEE. Trimming removed 4 bases at V and 8 bases at J, with 20 bases between. This CDR3 has 15 amino acids.

This clonotype came up many times. This rearrangement joins TRBV18 to TRBJ2-6; tentatively, D is TRBD1 (6 bases). The CDR3 totals 18 residues. Deletions cut 4 bases from V and 0 bases from J, with 16 bases between. Germline CDR1 and CDR2: KGHSH and LQKENI. DNA of the CDR3: TGTGCCAGCTCACTAATCCGGGACACTAGCTCTGGGGCCAACGTCCTGACTTTC. This gives the protein CASSLIRDTSSGANVLTF.

This clonotype was recorded many times. The chain uses TRBV6-2 or TRBV6-3 and TRBJ1-2; the D gene is possibly TRBD1 (6 bases). CDR3 length: 14 residues. The V gene lost 2 bases and the J gene lost 6 bases, with 13 bases spanning the gap. Germline CDR1 MNHEY, CDR2 SVGEGT. CDR3 sequence: CASSYGQPGDGYTF. In nucleotides, the CDR3 is TGTGCCAGCAGTTACGGGCAGCCAGGGGATGGCTACACCTTC.

With regard to this clonotype: A clone one base away is much larger, so this may be a read error. The V and J genes are TRBV3-2 and TRBJ2-3; the table's D call, TRBD2, was not checked against the DNA. TRBV3-2 is a pseudogene locus. This CDR3 is 14 amino acids long. The CDR3 here is CASSPSGRTGTQYF. The CDR3 DNA is TGTGCCAGCAGCCCTAGCGGGAGGACAGGTACGCAGTATTTT.

The sample holds many counts of this clonotype. This sequence joins TRBV9 and TRBJ1-5, with a possible D match to TRBD1 (6 bases). The V end was cut by 4 bases, the J end by 2 bases, with 13 bases between. Germline values: CDR1 SGDLS, CDR2 YYNGEE. This CDR3 is 15 amino acids long. The CDR3 reads CASSKGGGGNQPQHF. In DNA, the CDR3 is TGTGCCAGCAGCAAAGGGGGGGGGGGCAATCAGCCCCAGCATTTT.

Details on this clonotype: This could be a read error, since a much larger clone is one nucleotide away. The chain combines TRBV3-1 with TRBJ2-7; D ambiguous. V lost 5 bases and J 10 bases, leaving 30 bases between the germline ends. Germline CDR1 reads LGHDT; CDR2 reads YNNKEL (reference sequence). The CDR3 totals 17 residues. For the CDR3, the DNA is TGTGCCAGCAGCAAAACCTGTCCCATTTCTTTCTCTGACACCCAGTACTTC. Translating gives CASSKTCPISFSDTQYF.

Points on this clonotype: Germline and junction disagree at one end, which may indicate a read error. This sequence joins TRBV7-9 and TRBJ1-1, with no clear D. The V gene's germline CDR1 is SEHNR and CDR2 FQNEAQ (reference sequence). The CDR3 length is 15 residues. CDR3 sequence: CASGLALPMNTEAFF. The DNA of the CDR3 is TGTGCCAGCGGCTTAGCCCTCCCCATGAACACTGAAGCTTTCTTT.

The rearrangement joins TRBV5-4 to TRBJ2-3; 7 bases are shared with TRBD1. This CDR3 has 14 residues. Trimming removed 10 bases from V and 5 bases from J; junction bases left unmatched: 13. Germline loops: CDR1 SGHNT, CDR2 YYREEE (reference sequence). Here the CDR3 reads CAQHGDSGRDTQYF. The CDR3 DNA sequence: TGTGCCCAACATGGGGACAGCGGTCGAGATACGCAGTATTTT. Variable domain in full (rest from reference TRBV5-4 and TRBJ2-3): ETGVTQSPTHLIKTRGQQVTLRCSSQSGHNTVSWYQQALGQGPQFIFQYYREEENGRGNFPPRFSGLQFPNYSSELNVNALELDDSALYLCAQHGDSGRDTQYFGPGTRLTVL.

In regard to this clonotype: A much larger clone is a single base away; this may be a read error. The rearrangement joins TRBV20-1 to TRBJ2-5, with 8 positions matching TRBD1. CDR1 is DFQATT, CDR2 SNEGSKA, per germline (reference sequence). This CDR3 has 12 residues. V dropped 7 bases and J dropped 11; count of bases not matched to a gene: 12. The CDR3 nucleotides are TGCAGTGGGAGACAGGGGAACTACGGGCAGTACTTC. As protein: CSGRQGNYGQYF.

The table lists this clonotype with many counts. The chain joins TRBV11-2 to TRBJ1-2; no clear D. The CDR3 is made up of 17 amino acids. Germline CDR1 reads SGHAT; CDR2 reads FQNNGV. V shed 4 bases and J shed 4 bases, with 22 bases lying between them. CDR3 sequence: CASSWEGTSRKTYGYTF. CDR3 in DNA: TGTGCCAGCAGCTGGGAGGGAACAAGCAGAAAGACCTATGGCTACACCTTC.

With respect to this clonotype: A read error may be the cause here, since a much bigger clone is one base away. The chain combines TRBV5-1 with TRBJ1-5; 8 positions match TRBD1. Unmatched junction bases numbered 2, after V lost 0 bases and J lost 3 bases. Germline CDR1 SGHRS, CDR2 YFSETQ. The CDR3 totals 15 residues. In nucleotides, the CDR3 is TGCGCCAGCAGCTTGGCGACAGGGGTCAATCAGCCCCAGCATTTT. This encodes CASSLATGVNQPQHF.

This clonotype was picked up many times. This chain links TRBV18 with TRBJ1-2, with D perhaps matching TRBD1 (5 bases). Germline V CDR1 and CDR2: KGHSH, LQKENI. CDR3 length: 12 residues. V lost 2 bases, J lost 8 bases, and 9 bases lay in between. In nucleotides, the CDR3 is TGTGCCAGCTCACCAGCCCAGGGAGGCTACACCTTC. Translated, it gives CASSPAQGGYTF. The entire variable domain, with the rest obtained from reference TRBV18 and TRBJ1-2, is as follows: NAGVMQNPRHLVRRRGQEARLRCSPMKGHSHVYWYRQLPEEGLKFMVYLQKENIIDESGMPKERFSAEFPKEGPSILRIQQVVRGDSAAYFCASSPAQGGYTFGSGTRLTVV.

In the case of this clonotype: This clone may be a read error of a much larger clone one base away. The chain recombines TRBV19 with TRBJ1-2, with TRBD1 as a possible D gene (6 bases). CDR1 is LNHDA and CDR2 is SQIVND in the germline V gene (reference sequence). The CDR3 loop spans 14 amino acids. The CDR3 DNA reads as TGTGCCAGTAGTCGGACGGCAGGGGACTATAGCTACACCTTC. Amino acids: CASSRTAGDYSYTF.

In this sample, this clonotype turned up many times. V is TRBV6-2 or TRBV6-3 and J is TRBJ1-3, with D tentatively TRBD1 (6 bases). Between the trimmed V and J ends, which lost 6 bases and 0 bases, there was a span of 12 bases. From germline, CDR1 is MNHEY and CDR2 SVGEGT. The CDR3 loop spans 15 amino acids. CDR3 protein: CASRLDRTSGNTIYF. In DNA form, the CDR3 reads TGTGCCAGCAGACTAGACAGGACCTCTGGAAACACCATATATTTT.

This clonotype has a handful of counts. This may be a read error: a much more frequent sequence differs by one nucleotide. For the CDR3, the DNA is TGTGCCAGCTTAACGCACAATAGTCGAAAGACCTATGGCAACACCTTC. This codes for CASLTHNSRKTYGNTF. The chain recombines TRBV5-6 with TRBJ1-2; D gene unclear. This CDR3 comprises 16 residues. Germline lookup yields CDR1 SGHDT and CDR2 YYEEEE.

The gene calls are TRBV23-1 and TRBJ2-3, with D perhaps given as TRBD1 or TRBD2 (5 bases each). TRBV23-1 is an ORF; its function is uncertain. The V gene lost 0 bases and the J gene lost 1 base, with 14 bases spanning the gap. CDR3 length: 17 amino acids. The CDR3 is CASSQSGPVPRTDTQYF. CDR3 coding DNA: TGCGCCAGCAGTCAATCGGGACCTGTCCCCCGCACAGATACGCAGTATTTT.

At least ten counts were recorded for this clonotype. The V and J genes are TRBV12-3 or TRBV12-4 and TRBJ1-2; D is unresolved. Trimming took off 5 bases at V and 4 bases at J, with 23 bases between the two ends. CDR3 length equals 17 residues. CDR3 protein: CASSNGSTAGKTYGYTF. The CDR3 bases are TGTGCCAGCAGTAATGGCAGCACAGCAGGAAAGACCTATGGCTACACCTTC.

This clonotype was recorded many times. The chain couples TRBV28 to TRBJ1-2; TRBD1 aligns across 8 bases. This CDR3 is 14 amino acids long. From germline, CDR1 is MDHEN and CDR2 SYDVKM. Germline trimming cut 9 bases from V and 8 bases from J; bases unmatched to any gene: 14. CDR3 nucleotides: TGTGCCAGTACGCCAGGACAGGGAATGAGAGGCTACACCTTC. Amino acid sequence: CASTPGQGMRGYTF.

This clonotype was detected only a few times. V usage is TRBV3-2 and J usage is TRBJ2-5. TRBV3-2 is tagged as a pseudogene. The CDR3 runs to 14 residues. For the CDR3, the DNA is TGTGCCAGCAGCCAAGATTGGCAGGAGGAGACCCAGTACTTC. As protein: CASSQDWQEETQYF.

This clonotype was detected ten times or more. The rearrangement uses TRBV7-3 and TRBJ2-5; weak D call: TRBD1 (5 bases). The V end was cut by 2 bases, the J end by 4 bases, with 11 bases between. Germline V gives CDR1 SGHTA, CDR2 FQGTGA. This CDR3 is 14 amino acids long. The CDR3 loop is CASSLSSRGETQYF. CDR3 DNA sequence: TGTGCCAGCAGCTTATCGTCAAGGGGAGAGACCCAGTACTTC.